Shown below are 14 T cell receptor beta chains from a single sample sequenced in a study of T cell clusters in autoimmune cytopenias. TRB was amplified by touch-down multiplex PCR, primer pools A and B combined. No DNA is given; TCRdb re-called the multiplex PCR reads and lists each CDR3 protein once. The sample features over 7,000 distinct CDR3 sequences, with 3.1% in its top ten. TRB amplification used around 260 ng of peripheral blood genomic DNA. Sample: peripheral blood. These receptor sequences come from a human donor with an autoimmune cytopenia or autoimmune hepatitis (not recorded which).

Frequency places this clonotype as medium-sized (0.01 to 0.1%). The CDR3 sequence: CSVGQRVNTEAFF. V is TRBV29-1 and J is TRBJ1-1. Germline CDR1 SQVTM, CDR2 ANQGSEA. The CDR3 runs to 13 residues.

This clonotype ranks as medium-sized in terms of frequency. CDR3 residues: CASMLKNTEAFF. This chain joins TRBV19 and TRBJ1-1. The germline V gene encodes CDR1 LNHDA and CDR2 SQIVND (reference sequence). CDR3 length equals 12 residues. Filled out from reference TRBV19 and TRBJ1-1, the complete variable domain reads DGGITQSPKYLFRKEGQNVTLSCEQNLNHDAMYWYRQDPGQGLRLIYYSQIVNDFQKGDIAEGYSVSREKKESFPLTVTSAQKNPTAFYLCASMLKNTEAFFGQGTRLTVV.

This chain's CDR3 is CASSQGGAFGPDTQYF. This rearrangement joins TRBV14 to TRBJ2-3. Germline assignment: CDR1 SGHDN and CDR2 FVKESK. There are 16 residues in the CDR3.

Judged by frequency, this clonotype is medium-sized (0.01 to 0.1%). The chain recombines TRBV7-2 with TRBJ2-3; TCRdb lists TRBD1, though no DNA is available to test this call. The CDR3 has 15 amino acids. Germline CDR1 SGHTA, CDR2 FQGNSA. The CDR3 reads CASSPRGQNTDTQYF.

V gene TRBV20-1 combines with J gene TRBJ1-2. Germline CDR1 and CDR2: DFQATT and SNEGSKA (reference sequence). The CDR3 has 14 residues. CDR3: CSAGGGTNNYGYTF.

This chain joins TRBV18 and TRBJ1-3; the D gene TCRdb calls, TRBD1, cannot be checked with no DNA. Germline V gene data show CDR1 as KGHSH and CDR2 as LQKENI. CDR3 length equals 15 residues. This CDR3 reads CASSPGASSGNTIYF.

This clonotype ranks as medium-sized in terms of frequency. The CDR3 spells CASRRDRGLDTQYF. The chain recombines TRBV6-6 with TRBJ2-3; the TCRdb call, TRBD1, lacks DNA for checking. CDR3 length: 14 amino acids. From germline, CDR1 is MNHNY and CDR2 SVGAGI (reference sequence).

This clonotype is identified as medium-sized (0.01 to 0.1%) from frequency. The genes are TRBV7-6 and TRBJ2-5; the TRBD1 assignment by TCRdb is unverifiable without DNA. Germline loops: CDR1 SGHVS, CDR2 FNYEAQ. The CDR3 is 12 residues long. The CDR3 protein is CASSHRTRGQYF.

This clonotype is called medium-sized based on its frequency. The V call is TRBV18, the J call TRBJ2-2; TCRdb names TRBD2, which stays unverified in the absence of DNA. Looked up from germline, CDR1 is KGHSH and CDR2 is LQKENI. CDR3 length: 16 amino acids. This CDR3 reads CASSPGLAGVNGELFF.

The chain links TRBV6-1 to TRBJ1-3. The CDR3 has 15 residues. In germline, CDR1 is MNHNS, CDR2 SASEGT. The CDR3 is CASSEEKGSGNTIYF.

This clonotype is classed as medium-sized by frequency. The chain links TRBV6-1 to TRBJ1-6; TCRdb names TRBD1, which stays unverified in the absence of DNA. From germline, CDR1 is MNHNS and CDR2 SASEGT. The CDR3 loop spans 17 amino acids. The CDR3 protein is CASKRGDVSSYNSPLHF.

CDR3 region: CASLSRGRSGSWGEQFF. This rearrangement joins TRBV11-2 to TRBJ2-1; the D call of TRBD2 rests on TCRdb alone, since no DNA is present to check it. Germline CDR1 and CDR2: SGHAT and FQNNGV. This CDR3 contains 17 residues. The full variable domain, rest sourced from reference TRBV11-2 and TRBJ2-1, is EAGVAQSPRYKIIEKRQSVAFWCNPISGHATLYWYQQILGQGPKLLIQFQNNGVVDDSQLPKDRFSAERLKGVDSTLKIQPAKLEDSAVYLCASLSRGRSGSWGEQFFGPGTRLTVL.

This clonotype registers medium-sized by frequency. This rearrangement joins TRBV7-6 to TRBJ2-3; the TCRdb D gene call, TRBD1, has no DNA to confirm it. CDR1 and CDR2 (germline): SGHVS, FNYEAQ. The CDR3 is 13 residues long. The CDR3 reads CASSSGQTDTQYF.

This clonotype ranks as medium-sized (0.01 to 0.1%) in terms of frequency. The chain carries TRBV6-6 and TRBJ1-6; TCRdb reports TRBD1, a call that lacks DNA to check it against. This CDR3 is built from 14 residues. In germline, CDR1 is MNHNY, CDR2 SVGAGI (reference sequence). The CDR3 reads CASSQTGRDSPLHF.